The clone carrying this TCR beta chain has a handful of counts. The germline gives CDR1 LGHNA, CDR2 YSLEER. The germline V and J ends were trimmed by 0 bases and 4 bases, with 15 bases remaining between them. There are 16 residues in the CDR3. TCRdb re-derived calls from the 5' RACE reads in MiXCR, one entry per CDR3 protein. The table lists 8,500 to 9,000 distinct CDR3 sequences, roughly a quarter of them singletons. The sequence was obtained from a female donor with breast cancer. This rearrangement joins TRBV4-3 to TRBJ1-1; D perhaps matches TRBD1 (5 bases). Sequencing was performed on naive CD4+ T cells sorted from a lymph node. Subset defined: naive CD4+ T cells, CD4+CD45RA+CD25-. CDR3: CASSQETGGTGTEAFF. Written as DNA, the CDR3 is TGCGCCAGCAGCCAAGAAACTGGAGGAACAGGCACTGAAGCTTTCTTT.